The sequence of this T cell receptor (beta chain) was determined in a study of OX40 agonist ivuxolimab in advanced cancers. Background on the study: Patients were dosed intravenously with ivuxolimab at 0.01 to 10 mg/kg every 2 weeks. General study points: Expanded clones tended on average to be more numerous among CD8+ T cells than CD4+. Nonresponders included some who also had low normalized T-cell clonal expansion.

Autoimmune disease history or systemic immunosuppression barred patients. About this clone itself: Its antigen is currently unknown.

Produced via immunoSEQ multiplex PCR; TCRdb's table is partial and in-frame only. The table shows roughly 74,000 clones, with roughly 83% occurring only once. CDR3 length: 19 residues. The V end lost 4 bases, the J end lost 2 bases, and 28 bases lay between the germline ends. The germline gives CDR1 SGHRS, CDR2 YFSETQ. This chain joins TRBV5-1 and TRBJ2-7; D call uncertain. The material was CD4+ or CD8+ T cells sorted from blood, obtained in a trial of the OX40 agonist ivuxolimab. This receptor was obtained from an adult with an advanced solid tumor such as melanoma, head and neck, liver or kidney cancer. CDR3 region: CASSLPIGAELRGTYEQYF. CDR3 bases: TGCGCCAGCAGCCTGCCCATCGGTGCAGAGTTAAGAGGAACCTACGAGCAGTACTTC. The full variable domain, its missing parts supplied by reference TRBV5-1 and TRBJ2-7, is KAGVTQTPRYLIKTRGQQVTLSCSPISGHRSVSWYQQTPGQGLQFLFEYFSETQRNKGNFPGRFSGRQFSNSRSEMNVSTLELGDSALYLCASSLPIGAELRGTYEQYFGPGTRLTVT.